The next 5 T cell receptor beta chains were all read from a single sample in a study of CD8+CD57+ T cells in acquired aplastic anemia (dated 2018 in TCRdb). Patients chosen for sequencing had shown expansion of CD8+CD57+ cells by flow cytometry. The reads were generated on an Illumina HiSeq 2000. Profiling of TCR beta VDJ combinations and CDR3 sequences used genomic DNA as the template. TCRdb's own reprocessing of the public reads used fastp at Q25 and MiXCR and kept productive beta chains. Every entry covers one CDR3 protein and lists the most common genes and DNA from its rows. The sample table holds 170,000 or so distinct CDR3 sequences, of which roughly 65% were seen once. The top ten constitute about 42% of the sample. Sample: sorted CD4+, CD8+, or CD8+CD57+ T cells (not recorded which) from PBMCs. These receptors all stem from a human donor with aplastic anemia.

This clonotype was seen only a few times. This chain links TRBV29-1 with TRBJ1-2; 7 positions match TRBD1. V shed 4 bases, J shed 2 bases, and the junction held 1 base outside the gene matches. Looked up from germline, CDR1 is SQVTM and CDR2 is ANQGSEA. This CDR3 contains 12 residues. This CDR3 is CSVGGQNYGYTF. CDR3 DNA: TGCAGCGTTGGGGGACAGAACTATGGCTACACCTTC.

The V call is TRBV3-1, the J call TRBJ1-3; possible D gene TRBD1, 5 bases. Trimming shortened V by 2 bases and J by 0 bases, and 17 bases separated the two germline ends. There are 18 residues in the CDR3. Germline lookup yields CDR1 LGHDT and CDR2 YNNKEL (reference sequence). The CDR3 spells CASSQFLRDSPSGNTIYF. CDR3 DNA sequence: TGTGCCAGCAGCCAATTTCTTAGGGACTCGCCCTCTGGAAACACCATATATTTT. The full variable domain, its missing parts supplied by reference TRBV3-1 and TRBJ1-3, is DTAVSQTPKYLVTQMGNDKSIKCEQNLGHDTMYWYKQDSKKFLKIMFSYNNKELIINETVPNRFSPKSPDKAHLNLHINSLELGDSAVYFCASSQFLRDSPSGNTIYFGEGSWLTVV.

This chain links TRBV2 with TRBJ1-1; D perhaps matches TRBD1 (5 bases). Trimming took off 6 bases at V and 4 bases at J, with 6 bases between the two ends. CDR3 length: 11 residues. CDR1 SNHLY and CDR2 FYNNEI come from the germline V gene. Here the CDR3 reads CASRQATEAFF. CDR3 coding DNA: TGTGCCAGCAGACAGGCCACTGAAGCTTTCTTT.

This clonotype was counted only a few times. The CDR3 DNA reads TGTGCCAGCAGTTTGCATCGGGAACCCTACGAGCAGTACTTC. It yields the protein CASSLHREPYEQYF. The chain joins TRBV28 to TRBJ2-7, with D possibly being TRBD2 (5 bases). The CDR3 consists of 14 residues. The germline CDR1 and CDR2 sequences are MDHEN and SYDVKM. Between the trimmed V and J ends, which lost 3 bases and 2 bases, there was a span of 11 bases.

V usage is TRBV30 and J usage is TRBJ2-7; 8 positions match TRBD2. With V trimmed by 0 bases and J by 3 bases, 7 bases remained unmatched. Germline CDR1 reads GTSNPN; CDR2 reads SVGIG (reference sequence). The CDR3 is made up of 15 amino acids. DNA for the CDR3: TGTGCCTGGAGTGTAGGGCTAGCGGGCGGCTACGAGCAGTACTTC. It encodes CAWSVGLAGGYEQYF.